This is a list of T cell receptor beta chains from one sample in a study of blood T cell repertoires in COVID-19. The repertoire was sequenced with immunoSEQ multiplex PCR; TCRdb's copy has only in-frame clones and lacks some. The sample records over 130,000 clones, 70% to 90% being singletons. The sequencing input was peripheral blood. Receptors were obtained from a human donor in a cohort sampled during active COVID-19. Both conserved end residues are part of each CDR3. The D gene is left open where the match is weak. The listing skips clone size in some rows; elsewhere it reads once, few, many or a size class.

D gene	V gene	J gene	clone size	CDR3 protein	CDR3 DNA
.	TRBV9	TRBJ2-2	.	CASSRGTGELFF	TGTGCCAGCAGCCGCGGCACCGGGGAGCTGTTTTTT
.	TRBV7-2	TRBJ2-7	once	CASSLVHSSYEQYF	TGTGCCAGCAGCTTAGTACACAGCTCCTACGAGCAGTACTTC
.	TRBV11-3	TRBJ2-2	.	CASSSHRGGENTGELFF	TGTGCCAGCAGCTCCCATAGGGGGGGCGAAAACACCGGGGAGCTGTTTTTT
TRBD1	TRBV7-9	TRBJ2-7	.	CASSSPGQGTYEQYF	TGTGCCAGCAGCTCCCCGGGACAGGGCACCTACGAGCAGTACTTC
.	TRBV19	TRBJ2-1	.	CASGHRPPLPYNEQFF	TGTGCCAGTGGCCACAGGCCACCCTTGCCCTACAATGAGCAGTTCTTC
.	TRBV7-6	TRBJ2-7	.	CASSLGGDSTEQYF	TGTGCCAGCAGCTTAGGGGGAGACTCGACCGAGCAGTACTTC
.	TRBV11-2	TRBJ2-5	.	CASSPSLTEGETQYF	TGTGCCAGCAGCCCCAGCCTCACAGAAGGAGAGACCCAGTACTTC
TRBD1	TRBV27	TRBJ1-2	.	CASSKDRVGGYTF	TGTGCCAGCAGTAAAGACAGGGTTGGTGGCTACACCTTC
.	TRBV30	TRBJ1-1	.	CAWSVPVMNTEAFF	TGTGCCTGGAGTGTTCCGGTGATGAACACTGAAGCTTTCTTT
.	TRBV5-6	TRBJ1-1	.	CASRGASEAFF	TGTGCCAGCAGGGGCGCCTCTGAAGCTTTCTTT
.	TRBV7-8	TRBJ1-5	.	CASSLADRDQPQHF	TGTGCCAGCAGCTTAGCGGACAGAGATCAGCCCCAGCATTTT
.	TRBV19	TRBJ2-3	.	CASSYGERTDTQYF	TGTGCCAGTAGTTACGGGGAGAGGACAGATACGCAGTATTTT
.	TRBV5-5	TRBJ2-5	.	CASSRLGRSETQYF	TGTGCCAGCAGCAGACTAGGGCGGTCAGAGACCCAGTACTTC
TRBD1	TRBV13	TRBJ1-6	.	CASSLGQGKSPLHF	TGTGCCAGCAGCTTAGGACAGGGGAAGTCACCCCTCCACTTT
TRBD1	TRBV24-1	TRBJ1-2	.	CATSGAGGQGANGYTF	TGTGCCACCAGTGGTGCCGGGGGACAGGGGGCGAATGGCTACACCTTC
TRBD2	TRBV4-2	TRBJ2-5	.	CASSQLAGGATKNQETQYF	TGTGCCAGCAGCCAGCTCGCGGGGGGGGCTACGAAGAATCAAGAGACCCAGTACTTC
TRBD1	TRBV4-1	TRBJ2-1	.	CASRVGPGGFNEQFF	TGCGCCAGCCGGGTGGGCCCAGGGGGCTTCAATGAGCAGTTCTTC
.	TRBV6-5	TRBJ1-2	.	CASSYTLTGARGYTF	TGTGCCAGCAGTTACACCTTGACAGGCGCCCGCGGCTACACCTTC
.	TRBV7-2	TRBJ1-6	once	CASSPQGIDSPLHF	TGTGCCAGCAGCCCACAGGGAATCGATTCACCCCTCCACTTT
TRBD1	TRBV7-2	TRBJ1-6	.	CASSFWTGSSSPLHF	TGTGCCAGCAGCTTTTGGACAGGTTCGTCCTCACCCCTCCACTTT
.	TRBV4-1	TRBJ2-7	.	CASSQVIRNYEQYF	TGCGCCAGCAGCCAAGTGATCAGGAATTACGAGCAGTACTTC